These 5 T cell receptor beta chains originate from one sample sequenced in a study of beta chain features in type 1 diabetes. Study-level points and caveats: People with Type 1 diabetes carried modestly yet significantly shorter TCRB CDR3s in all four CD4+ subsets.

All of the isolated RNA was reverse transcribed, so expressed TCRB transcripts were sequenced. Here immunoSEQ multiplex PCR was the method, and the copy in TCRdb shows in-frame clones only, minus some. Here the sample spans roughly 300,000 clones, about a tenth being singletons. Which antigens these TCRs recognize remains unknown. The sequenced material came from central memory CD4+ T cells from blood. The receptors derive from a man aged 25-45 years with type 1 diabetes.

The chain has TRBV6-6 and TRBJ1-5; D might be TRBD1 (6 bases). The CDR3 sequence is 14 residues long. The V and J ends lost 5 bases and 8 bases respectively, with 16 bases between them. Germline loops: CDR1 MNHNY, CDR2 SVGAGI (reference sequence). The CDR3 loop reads CASSKLDRFEPQHF. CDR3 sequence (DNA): TGTGCCAGCAGTAAATTAGACAGGTTTGAGCCCCAGCATTTT.

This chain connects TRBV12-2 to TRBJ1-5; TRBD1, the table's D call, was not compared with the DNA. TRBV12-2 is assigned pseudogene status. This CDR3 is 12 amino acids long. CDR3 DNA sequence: TGTGCAAGTCGCTTCAGGGGACGGCCCCAGCATTTT. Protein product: CASRFRGRPQHF.

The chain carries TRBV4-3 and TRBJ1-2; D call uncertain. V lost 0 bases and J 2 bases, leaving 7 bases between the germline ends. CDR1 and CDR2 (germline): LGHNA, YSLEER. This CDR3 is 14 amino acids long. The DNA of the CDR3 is TGCGCCAGCAGCCAAGACGGTCTGAACTATGGCTACACCTTC. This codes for CASSQDGLNYGYTF.

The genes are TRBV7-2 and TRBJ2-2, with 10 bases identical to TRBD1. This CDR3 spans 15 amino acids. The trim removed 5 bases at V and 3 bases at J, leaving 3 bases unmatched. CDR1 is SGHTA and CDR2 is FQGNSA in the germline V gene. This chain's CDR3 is CASSRGQGDTGELFF. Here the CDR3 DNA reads TGTGCCAGCAGCAGAGGACAGGGGGACACCGGGGAGCTGTTTTTT.

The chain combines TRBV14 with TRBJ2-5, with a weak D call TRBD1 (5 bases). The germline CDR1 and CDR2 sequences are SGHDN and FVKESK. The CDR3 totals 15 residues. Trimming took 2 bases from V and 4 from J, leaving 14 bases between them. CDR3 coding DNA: TGTGCCAGCAGCCAATTTACCAGGGATAGAGAGACCCAGTACTTC. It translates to CASSQFTRDRETQYF.